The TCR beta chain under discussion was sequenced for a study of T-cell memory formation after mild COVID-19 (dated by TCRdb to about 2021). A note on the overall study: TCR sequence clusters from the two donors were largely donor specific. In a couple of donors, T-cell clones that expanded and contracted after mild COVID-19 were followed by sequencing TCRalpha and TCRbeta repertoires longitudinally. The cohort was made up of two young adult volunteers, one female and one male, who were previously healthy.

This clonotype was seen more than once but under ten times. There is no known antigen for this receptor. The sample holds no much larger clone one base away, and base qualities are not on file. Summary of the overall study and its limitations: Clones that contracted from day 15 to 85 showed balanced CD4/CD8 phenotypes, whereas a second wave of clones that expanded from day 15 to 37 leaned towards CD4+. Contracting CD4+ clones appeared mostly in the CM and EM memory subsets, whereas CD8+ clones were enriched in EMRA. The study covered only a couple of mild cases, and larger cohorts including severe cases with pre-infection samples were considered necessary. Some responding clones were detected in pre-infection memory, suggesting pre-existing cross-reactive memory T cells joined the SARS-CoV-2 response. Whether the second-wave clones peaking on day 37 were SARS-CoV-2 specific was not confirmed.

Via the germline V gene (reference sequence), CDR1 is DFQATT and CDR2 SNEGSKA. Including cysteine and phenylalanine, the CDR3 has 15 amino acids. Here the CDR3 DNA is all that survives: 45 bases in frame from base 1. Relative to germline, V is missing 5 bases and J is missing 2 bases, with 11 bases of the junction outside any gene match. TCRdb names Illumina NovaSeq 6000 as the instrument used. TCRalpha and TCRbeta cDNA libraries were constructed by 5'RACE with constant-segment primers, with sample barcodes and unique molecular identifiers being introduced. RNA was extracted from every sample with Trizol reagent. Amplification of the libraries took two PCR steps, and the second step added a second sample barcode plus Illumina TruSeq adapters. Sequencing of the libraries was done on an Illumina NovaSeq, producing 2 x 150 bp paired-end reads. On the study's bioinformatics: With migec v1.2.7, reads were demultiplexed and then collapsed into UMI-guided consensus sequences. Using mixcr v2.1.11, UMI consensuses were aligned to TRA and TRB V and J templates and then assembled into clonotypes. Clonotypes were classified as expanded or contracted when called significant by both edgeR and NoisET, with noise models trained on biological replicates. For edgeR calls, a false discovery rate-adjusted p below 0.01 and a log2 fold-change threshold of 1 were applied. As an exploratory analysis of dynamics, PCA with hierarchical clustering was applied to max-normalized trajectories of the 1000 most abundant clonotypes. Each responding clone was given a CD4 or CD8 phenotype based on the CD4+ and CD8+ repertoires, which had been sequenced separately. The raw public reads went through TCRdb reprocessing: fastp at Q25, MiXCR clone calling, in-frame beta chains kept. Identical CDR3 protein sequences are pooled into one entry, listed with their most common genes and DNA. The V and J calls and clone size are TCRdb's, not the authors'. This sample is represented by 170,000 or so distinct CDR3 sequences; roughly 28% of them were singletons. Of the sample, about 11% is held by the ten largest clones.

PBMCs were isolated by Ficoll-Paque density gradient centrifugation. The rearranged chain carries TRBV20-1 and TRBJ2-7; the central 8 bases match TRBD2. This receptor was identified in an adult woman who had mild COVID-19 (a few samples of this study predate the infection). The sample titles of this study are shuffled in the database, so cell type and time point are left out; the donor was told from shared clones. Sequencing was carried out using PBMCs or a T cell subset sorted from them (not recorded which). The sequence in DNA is TGCAGTGCTCCGGCGGGGGGCCCTACGGCCTACGAGCAGTACTTC. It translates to CSAPAGGPTAYEQYF.